This T cell receptor beta chain was sequenced during a study of response to subunit inactivated influenza vaccine. Study-level points and caveats: A suggestion made by the authors is that each seasonal influenza vaccination recruits few new T cells.

TCRdb called the RT-PCR reads again in MiXCR, with one record for every CDR3 protein. This table has about 500,000 distinct CDR3 sequences, 16% appearing once. Note on this clonotype: Its antigen remains unknown.

The source was CD4+ T cells sorted from PBMCs, collected 23 months after vaccination. This clonotype originated in a man aged 45-69 years who received an inactivated influenza vaccine.

The CDR3 here is CSVSWGDNSPLHF. The DNA for the CDR3 is TGCAGCGTTTCGTGGGGCGATAATTCACCCCTCCACTTT. The V call is TRBV29-1, the J call TRBJ1-6; maybe TRBD1 (5 bases). Trimming shortened V by 5 bases and J by 5 bases, and 10 bases separated the two germline ends. CDR1 is SQVTM, CDR2 ANQGSEA, per germline. The CDR3 consists of 13 residues.